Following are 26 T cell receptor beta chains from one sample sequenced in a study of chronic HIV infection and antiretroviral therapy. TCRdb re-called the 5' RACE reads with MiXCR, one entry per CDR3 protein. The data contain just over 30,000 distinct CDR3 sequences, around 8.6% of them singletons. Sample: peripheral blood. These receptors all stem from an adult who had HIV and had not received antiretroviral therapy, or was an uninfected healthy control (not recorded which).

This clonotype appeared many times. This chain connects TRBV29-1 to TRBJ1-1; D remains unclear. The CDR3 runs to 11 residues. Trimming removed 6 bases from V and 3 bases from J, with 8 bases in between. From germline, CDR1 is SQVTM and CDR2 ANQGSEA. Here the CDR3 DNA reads TGCAGCGTGAGGATATACACTGAAGCTTTCTTT. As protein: CSVRIYTEAFF. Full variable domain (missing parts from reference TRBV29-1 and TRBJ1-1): SAVISQKPSRDICQRGTSLTIQCQVDSQVTMMFWYRQQPGQSLTLIATANQGSEATYESGFVIDKFPISRPNLTFSTLTVSNMSPEDSSIYLCSVRIYTEAFFGQGTRLTVV.

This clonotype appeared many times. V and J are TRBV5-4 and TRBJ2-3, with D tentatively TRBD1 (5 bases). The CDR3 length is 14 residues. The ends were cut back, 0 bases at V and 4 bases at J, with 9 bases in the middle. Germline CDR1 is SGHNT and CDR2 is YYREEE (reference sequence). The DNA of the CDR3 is TGTGCCAGCAGCTTGGAAATAGGGGCAGATACGCAGTATTTT. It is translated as CASSLEIGADTQYF.

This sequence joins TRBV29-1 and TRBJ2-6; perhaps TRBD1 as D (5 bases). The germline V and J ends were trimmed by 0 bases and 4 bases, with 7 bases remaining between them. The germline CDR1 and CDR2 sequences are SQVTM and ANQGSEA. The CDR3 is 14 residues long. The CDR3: CSVEEGQGANVLTF. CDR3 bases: TGCAGCGTTGAAGAGGGGCAGGGGGCCAACGTCCTGACTTTC.

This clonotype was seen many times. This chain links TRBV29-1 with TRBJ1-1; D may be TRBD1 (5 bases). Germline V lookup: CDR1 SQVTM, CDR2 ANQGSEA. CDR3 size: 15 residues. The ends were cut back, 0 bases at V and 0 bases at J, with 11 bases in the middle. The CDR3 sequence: CSVEDGAGMNTEAFF. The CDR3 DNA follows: TGCAGCGTTGAAGATGGTGCAGGGATGAACACTGAAGCTTTCTTT.

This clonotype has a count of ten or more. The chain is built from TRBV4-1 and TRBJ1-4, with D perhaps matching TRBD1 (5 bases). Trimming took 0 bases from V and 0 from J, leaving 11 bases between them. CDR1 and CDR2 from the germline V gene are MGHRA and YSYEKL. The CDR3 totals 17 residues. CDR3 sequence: CASSQERDVATNEKLFF. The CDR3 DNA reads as TGCGCCAGCAGCCAAGAGCGGGACGTTGCAACTAATGAAAAACTGTTTTTT.

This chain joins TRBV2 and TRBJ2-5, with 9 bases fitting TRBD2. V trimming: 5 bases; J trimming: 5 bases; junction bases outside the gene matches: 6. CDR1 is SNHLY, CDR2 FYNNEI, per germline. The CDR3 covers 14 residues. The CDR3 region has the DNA TGTGCCAGCAGTCCCTCTAGCGGGATGGAGACCCAGTACTTC. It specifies CASSPSSGMETQYF.

CDR3 region: CSVSKGNTEAFF. For the CDR3, the DNA is TGCAGCGTCTCGAAGGGCAACACTGAAGCTTTCTTT. The genes are TRBV29-1 and TRBJ1-1; D unresolved. Germline V gene lookup returns CDR1 SQVTM and CDR2 ANQGSEA. V gave up 6 bases and J gave up 2 bases, with 10 bases separating them. The CDR3 consists of 12 residues.

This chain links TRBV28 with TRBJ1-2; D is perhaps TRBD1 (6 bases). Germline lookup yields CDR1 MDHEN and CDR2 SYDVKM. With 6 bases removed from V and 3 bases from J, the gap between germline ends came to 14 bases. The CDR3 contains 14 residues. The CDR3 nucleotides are TGTGCCAGCAGCGACATAACAGGGTACTATGGCTACACCTTC. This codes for CASSDITGYYGYTF.

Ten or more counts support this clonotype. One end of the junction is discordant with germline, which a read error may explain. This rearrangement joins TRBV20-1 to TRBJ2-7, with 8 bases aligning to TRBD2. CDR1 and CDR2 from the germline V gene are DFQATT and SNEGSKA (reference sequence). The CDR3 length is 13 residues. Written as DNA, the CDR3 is TGCAGTGTTAGACCGGGACTAGACTACGAGCAGTACTTC. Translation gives CSVRPGLDYEQYF.

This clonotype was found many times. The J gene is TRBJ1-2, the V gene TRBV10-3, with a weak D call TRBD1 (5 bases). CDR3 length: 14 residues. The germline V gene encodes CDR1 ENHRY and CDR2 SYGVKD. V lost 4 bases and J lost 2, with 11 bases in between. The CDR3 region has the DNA TGTGCCATCAGTGTAGCCCGACAGAACTATGGCTACACCTTC. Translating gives CAISVARQNYGYTF.

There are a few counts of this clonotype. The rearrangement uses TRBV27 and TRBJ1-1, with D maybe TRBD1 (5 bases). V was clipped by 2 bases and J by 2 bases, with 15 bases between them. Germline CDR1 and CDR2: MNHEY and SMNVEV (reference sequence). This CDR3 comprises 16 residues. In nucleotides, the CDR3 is TGTGCCAGCAGTTTAATCACACAGGACCTAAACACTGAAGCTTTCTTT. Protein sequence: CASSLITQDLNTEAFF.

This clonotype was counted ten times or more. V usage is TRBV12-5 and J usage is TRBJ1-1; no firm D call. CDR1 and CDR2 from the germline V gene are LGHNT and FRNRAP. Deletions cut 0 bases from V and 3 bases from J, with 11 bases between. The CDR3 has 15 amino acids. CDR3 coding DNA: TGTGCTAGTGGTTTGGTACTCAGCCTCTACACTGAAGCTTTCTTT. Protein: CASGLVLSLYTEAFF.

The CDR3: CASIWGCEKLFF. CDR3 DNA sequence: TGCGCCAGCATTTGGGGTTGCGAAAAACTGTTTTTT. The chain combines TRBV10-1 with TRBJ1-4, with no clear D. Per the germline V gene, CDR1 is WNHNN and CDR2 is SYGVQD (reference sequence). The CDR3 loop spans 12 amino acids. The V end was cut by 7 bases, the J end by 8 bases, with 11 bases between.

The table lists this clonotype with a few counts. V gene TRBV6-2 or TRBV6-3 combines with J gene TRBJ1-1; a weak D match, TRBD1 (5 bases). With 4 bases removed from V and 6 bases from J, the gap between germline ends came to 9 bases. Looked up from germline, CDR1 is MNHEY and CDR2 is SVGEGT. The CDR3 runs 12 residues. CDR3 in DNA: TGTGCCAGCAGTTTGACAGCTTCTGAAGCTTTCTTT. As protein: CASSLTASEAFF.

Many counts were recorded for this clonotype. The CDR3 coding sequence is TGCGCCAGCAGTTCCCGGGGGAACACTGAAGCTTTCTTT. It specifies CASSSRGNTEAFF. J is TRBJ1-1 and V is TRBV5-1, with D unclear. Germline CDR1 and CDR2: SGHRS and YFSETQ. The length of the CDR3 is 13 residues. Deletions cut 5 bases from V and 1 base from J, with 9 bases between.

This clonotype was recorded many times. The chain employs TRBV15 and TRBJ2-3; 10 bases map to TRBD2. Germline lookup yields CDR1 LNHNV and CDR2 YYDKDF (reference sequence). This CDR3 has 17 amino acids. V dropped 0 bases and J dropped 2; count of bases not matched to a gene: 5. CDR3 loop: CATSRDPTSGDTDTQYF. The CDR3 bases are TGTGCCACCAGCAGAGATCCTACTAGCGGGGACACAGATACGCAGTATTTT.

The CDR3 loop reads CASSYEGPRSNQPQHF. CDR3 DNA sequence: TGTGCCAGCAGTTACGAGGGGCCTCGGAGCAATCAGCCCCAGCATTTT. V usage is TRBV6-2 or TRBV6-3 and J usage is TRBJ1-5; D possibly corresponds to TRBD1 (5 bases). The CDR3 is 16 residues long. Germline assignment: CDR1 MNHEY and CDR2 SVGEGT. The germline V and J ends were trimmed by 2 bases and 1 base, with 12 bases remaining between them.

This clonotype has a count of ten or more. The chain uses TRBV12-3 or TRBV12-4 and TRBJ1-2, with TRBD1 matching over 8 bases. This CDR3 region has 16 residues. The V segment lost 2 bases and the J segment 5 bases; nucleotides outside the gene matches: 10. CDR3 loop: CASSLRATGGRYGYTF. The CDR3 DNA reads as TGTGCCAGCAGTTTAAGGGCAACAGGGGGTCGGTATGGCTACACCTTC.

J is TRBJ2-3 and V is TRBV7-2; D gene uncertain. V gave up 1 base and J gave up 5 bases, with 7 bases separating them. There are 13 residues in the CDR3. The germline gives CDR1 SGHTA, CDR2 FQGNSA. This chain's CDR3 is CASSLERVDTQYF. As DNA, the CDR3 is TGTGCCAGCAGCTTAGAAAGGGTAGATACGCAGTATTTT. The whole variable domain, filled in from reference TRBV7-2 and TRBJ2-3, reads GAGVSQSPSNKVTEKGKDVELRCDPISGHTALYWYRQSLGQGLEFLIYFQGNSAPDKSGLPSDRFSAERTGGSVSTLTIQRTQQEDSAVYLCASSLERVDTQYFGPGTRLTVL.

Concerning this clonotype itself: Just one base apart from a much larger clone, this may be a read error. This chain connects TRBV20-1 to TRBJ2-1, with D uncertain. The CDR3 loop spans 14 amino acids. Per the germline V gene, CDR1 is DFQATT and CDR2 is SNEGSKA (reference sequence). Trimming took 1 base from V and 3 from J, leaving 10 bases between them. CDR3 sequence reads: CSARGMSYYNEQFF. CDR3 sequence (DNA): TGCAGTGCTAGAGGGATGAGCTACTACAATGAGCAGTTCTTC.

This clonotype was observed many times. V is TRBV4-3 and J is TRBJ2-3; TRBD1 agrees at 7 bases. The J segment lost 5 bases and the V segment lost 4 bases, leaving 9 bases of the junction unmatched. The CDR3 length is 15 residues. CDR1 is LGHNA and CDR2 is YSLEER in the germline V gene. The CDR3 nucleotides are TGCGCCAGCAGCCTAGCCGGGACAGTTCAAGATACGCAGTATTTT. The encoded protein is CASSLAGTVQDTQYF.

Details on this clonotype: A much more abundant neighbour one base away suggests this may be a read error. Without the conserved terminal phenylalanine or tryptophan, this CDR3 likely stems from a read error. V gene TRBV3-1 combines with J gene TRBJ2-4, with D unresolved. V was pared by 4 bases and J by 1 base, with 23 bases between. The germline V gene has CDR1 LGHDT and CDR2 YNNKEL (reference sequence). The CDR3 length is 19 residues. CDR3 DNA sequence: TGTGCCAGCAGCCCCATCCGAGGCGGATCGGGTGGGGCCAAAAACATTCAGTACCTC. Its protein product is CASSPIRGGSGGAKNIQYL.

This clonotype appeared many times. CDR3 nucleotides: TGTGCCAGCAGCCAAGAGAGGGCAGGGCGACCTAATGAAAAACTGTTTTTT. The encoded protein is CASSQERAGRPNEKLFF. This rearrangement joins TRBV3-1 to TRBJ1-4, with a weak D call TRBD1 (5 bases). The CDR3 has 17 residues. Germline CDR1 and CDR2: LGHDT and YNNKEL (reference sequence). Trimming took 0 bases from V and 3 from J, leaving 14 bases between them.

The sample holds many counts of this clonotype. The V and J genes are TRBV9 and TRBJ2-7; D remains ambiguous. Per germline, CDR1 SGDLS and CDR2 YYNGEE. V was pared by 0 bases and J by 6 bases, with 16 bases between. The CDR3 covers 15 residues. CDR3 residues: CASSVASSGFSEQYF. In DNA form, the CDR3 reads TGTGCCAGCAGCGTAGCTTCCTCAGGATTTAGCGAGCAGTACTTC.

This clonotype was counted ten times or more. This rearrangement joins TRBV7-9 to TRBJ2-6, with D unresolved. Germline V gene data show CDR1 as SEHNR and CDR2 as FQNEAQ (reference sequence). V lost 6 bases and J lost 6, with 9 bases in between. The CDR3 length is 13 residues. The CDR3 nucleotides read TGTGCCAGCAGAGGATCGGAGGCCAACGTCCTGACTTTC. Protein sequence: CASRGSEANVLTF.

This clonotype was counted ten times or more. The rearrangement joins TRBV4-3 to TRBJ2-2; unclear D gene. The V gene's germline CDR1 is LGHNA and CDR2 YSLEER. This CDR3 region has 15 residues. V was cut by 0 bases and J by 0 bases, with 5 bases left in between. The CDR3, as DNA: TGCGCCAGCAGCCAAGAGCGACCGAACACCGGGGAGCTGTTTTTT. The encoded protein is CASSQERPNTGELFF.